The 8 T cell receptor beta chains below all came from one sample that was sequenced in a study of CD8 T cells in ankylosing spondylitis (dated by TCRdb to about 2017). The research as a whole found: Blood from ankylosing spondylitis patients appeared to be characterized by a TCR beta motif composed of 7 to 9 highly homologous amino acid variants.

Receptor amplification or capture employed 5' RACE. Sequencing instrument: Illumina HiSeq 2500. TCRdb cleaned the public reads at Q25 with fastp, built clones with MiXCR and kept in-frame beta chains. Every CDR3 protein is listed once, alongside the most common genes and DNA of its rows. Present in this sample are fewer than 650,000 distinct CDR3 sequences, approximately 11% of which were seen just once. The ten largest clones represent nearly 7% of the sample. These TCRs are of unknown antigen specificity. Sequenced input: blood, either unsorted or a sorted T cell fraction (not recorded which). The receptors derive from a male donor with ankylosing spondylitis.

This clonotype was counted at least ten times. The gene calls are TRBV28 and TRBJ1-2; D might be TRBD1 (5 bases). The CDR3 runs to 12 residues. V dropped 5 bases and J dropped 5 bases, with 9 bases sitting between them. Germline V gene sequence: CDR1 MDHEN, CDR2 SYDVKM. This CDR3 reads CASSRSGYGYTF. As DNA, the CDR3 is TGTGCCAGCAGTCGTTCAGGGTATGGCTACACCTTC.

The rearrangement links TRBV10-3 to TRBJ1-2; the match to TRBD1 covers 8 bases. Germline V lookup: CDR1 ENHRY, CDR2 SYGVKD. The CDR3 is 16 amino acids. After removal of 6 bases from V and 0 bases from J, the junction contained 9 bases not matched to a gene. The CDR3 reads CAISVDRATTNYGYTF. CDR3 bases: TGTGCCATCAGCGTGGACAGGGCAACGACTAACTATGGCTACACCTTC.

This clonotype was detected a few times. The chain joins TRBV20-1 to TRBJ2-2; 9 nucleotides match TRBD2. Trimming took 7 bases from V and 2 from J; bases not matched to a gene: 14. The CDR3 extends over 17 amino acids. Germline V gene data show CDR1 as DFQATT and CDR2 as SNEGSKA (reference sequence). The chain's CDR3 is CSVSPSAGGPNTGELFF. DNA of the CDR3: TGCAGTGTCTCCCCTAGCGCGGGAGGGCCTAACACCGGGGAGCTGTTTTTT.

This clonotype has a count of ten or more. This sequence joins TRBV7-8 and TRBJ1-2; TRBD1 matches 11 bases. There are 14 residues in the CDR3. The V gene end was trimmed by 1 base and the J gene end by 8 bases; junction bases not matched to a gene: 3. Germline-derived CDR1 and CDR2 are SGHVS and FQNEAQ. The CDR3 DNA reads TGTGCCAGCAGCTTAGGGACAGGGGGCTGGGGCTACACCTTC. It is translated as CASSLGTGGWGYTF. The variable domain in full, with the rest retrieved from reference TRBV7-8 and TRBJ1-2, is GAGVSQSPRYKVAKRGQDVALRCDPISGHVSLFWYQQALGQGPEFLTYFQNEAQLDKSGLPSDRFFAERPEGSVSTLKIQRTQQEDSAVYLCASSLGTGGWGYTFGSGTRLTVV.

The sample holds many counts of this clonotype. The rearrangement links TRBV20-1 to TRBJ2-1; no definite D call. Trimming stripped 0 bases from V and 1 base from J, with 13 bases between. The germline gives CDR1 DFQATT, CDR2 SNEGSKA (reference sequence). The CDR3 contains 16 residues. The CDR3: CSARDLESLSYNEQFF. The CDR3 DNA reads TGCAGTGCTAGAGATCTAGAGTCTCTATCCTACAATGAGCAGTTCTTC.

This clonotype has a handful of counts. The chain employs TRBV2 and TRBJ2-7, with D possibly being TRBD1 or TRBD2 (5 bases each). The CDR3 sequence is 13 residues long. Germline loops: CDR1 SNHLY, CDR2 FYNNEI. V was pared by 7 bases and J by 2 bases, with 12 bases between. The CDR3 region is CASKRGDPYEQYV. CDR3 DNA: TGTGCCAGCAAGAGAGGGGACCCCTACGAGCAGTACGTC.

This clonotype was recorded at least ten times. The genes are TRBV12-3 or TRBV12-4 and TRBJ2-7, with D unresolved. This CDR3 is built from 13 residues. V dropped 3 bases and J dropped 2 bases, with 8 bases sitting between them. The CDR3 spells CASSFGETYEQYF. For the CDR3, the DNA is TGTGCCAGCAGTTTTGGGGAAACCTACGAGCAGTACTTC.

At least ten counts were recorded for this clonotype. The CDR3 reads CASSHLAGGRETQYF. The CDR3 nucleotides are TGTGCCAGCAGCCACCTAGCGGGAGGGCGAGAGACCCAGTACTTC. V and J are TRBV3-1 and TRBJ2-5; 12 bases agree with TRBD2. Per the germline V gene, CDR1 is LGHDT and CDR2 is YNNKEL (reference sequence). CDR3 length equals 15 residues. The V gene end was trimmed by 3 bases and the J gene end by 4 bases; junction bases not matched to a gene: 3.